The present TCR beta chain was sequenced within a study of T cells in Graves' hyperthyroidism and ophthalmopathy. RNA transcripts gave rise to amplified TCR beta CDR3 regions. RT-PCR in the first round (using the HTBI primer set) targeted the TCR CDR3. TCRdb processed the multiplex PCR reads anew with MiXCR; each CDR3 protein has one entry. The table lists about half a million distinct CDR3 sequences, roughly 16% of them singletons. The CDR3 is 14 amino acids. In germline, CDR1 is SEHNR, CDR2 FQNEAQ (reference sequence). V lost 5 bases, J lost 3 bases, and 14 bases lay in between. This clonotype was picked up many times.

V usage is TRBV7-9 and J usage is TRBJ2-7; either TRBD1 or TRBD2 may fit D (5 bases each). The specimen was blood. The TCR was taken from a woman in her thirties with Graves' ophthalmopathy. CDR3 DNA sequence: TGTGCCAGCAGCGGACTGGGGGAATTCTACGAGCAGTACTTC. Protein sequence: CASSGLGEFYEQYF.